This paragraph covers one T cell receptor beta chain sequence. Its specificity is unknown. The sample belongs to a study of Ad26.COV2.S vaccination and SARS-CoV-2 variants. The study's findings and limits: The study found higher spike-specific TCR breadth in vaccine than placebo recipients.

As for treatment: about 20 received Ad26.COV2.S at low or high dose, single or two shots; about five received placebo; per-sample allocation not given. Samples were taken on day 63 after the first vaccine or placebo injection. The CDR3 has 15 residues. The germline V gene has CDR1 LNHDA and CDR2 SQIVND (reference sequence). V was trimmed by 2 bases and J by 1 base, leaving 11 bases between them. Data came from immunoSEQ multiplex PCR; TCRdb stores just in-frame clones and leaves some out. This sample has about 260,000 clones, with 87% found just once. The material sequenced was peripheral blood, taken in a trial of Ad26.COV2.S vaccine versus placebo. The chain carries TRBV19 and TRBJ1-1, with D perhaps matching TRBD1 (5 bases). The clonotype originates from a person between 18 and 65 years old who received the Ad26.COV2.S COVID-19 vaccine or a placebo. The CDR3 DNA follows: TGTGCCAGTAGTATACCCTTTGGGACGAACACTGAAGCTTTCTTT. Its translation is CASSIPFGTNTEAFF.